Below are 4 T cell receptor beta chains sequenced from a single sample in a study of T-cell memory formation after mild COVID-19. A single record per CDR3 protein comes from TCRdb applying MiXCR to the 5' RACE reads. This repertoire shows just under 350,000 distinct CDR3 sequences, 10% to 15% found once; its top ten account for over 20%. The sample comprised PBMCs or a T cell subset sorted from them (not recorded which). All receptors derive from a young man who had mild COVID-19 (a few samples of this study predate the infection). Cell type and time point are not known.

The CDR3 DNA follows: TGTGCCATCAGTGACAGTTACTACGAGCAGTACTTC. This translates into CAISDSYYEQYF. V usage is TRBV10-3 and J usage is TRBJ2-7; D not resolved. With 3 bases removed from V and 3 bases from J, the gap between germline ends came to 6 bases. CDR1 is ENHRY, CDR2 SYGVKD, per germline. The length of the CDR3 is 12 residues.

This chain connects TRBV6-6 to TRBJ1-1, with a tentative D call TRBD1 (6 bases). The germline V gene has CDR1 MNHNY and CDR2 SVGAGI (reference sequence). V was trimmed by 0 bases and J by 6 bases, leaving 11 bases between them. This CDR3 has 14 residues. CDR3: CASSYSQGKAEAFF. The DNA of the CDR3 is TGTGCCAGCAGTTACTCTCAGGGGAAGGCTGAAGCTTTCTTT.

This clonotype came up a few times. V gene TRBV7-6 combines with J gene TRBJ1-4; D is possibly TRBD1 (5 bases). The CDR3 spans 13 residues. The V and J ends lost 1 base and 14 bases respectively, with 14 bases between them. Germline assignment: CDR1 SGHVS and CDR2 FNYEAQ. CDR3: CASSLEMGRALFF. The DNA of the CDR3 is TGTGCCAGCAGCTTAGAGATGGGACGCGCGCTGTTTTTT.

The rearrangement joins TRBV5-5 to TRBJ2-7; 8 nucleotides agree with TRBD1. In germline, CDR1 is SGHKS, CDR2 YYEKEE (reference sequence). The CDR3 length is 13 residues. With 4 bases clipped from V and 6 bases from J, the junction kept 6 bases outside the gene matches. The CDR3 loop reads CASSRTTGGEQYF. For the CDR3, the DNA is TGTGCCAGCAGCAGGACCACAGGGGGCGAGCAGTACTTC.